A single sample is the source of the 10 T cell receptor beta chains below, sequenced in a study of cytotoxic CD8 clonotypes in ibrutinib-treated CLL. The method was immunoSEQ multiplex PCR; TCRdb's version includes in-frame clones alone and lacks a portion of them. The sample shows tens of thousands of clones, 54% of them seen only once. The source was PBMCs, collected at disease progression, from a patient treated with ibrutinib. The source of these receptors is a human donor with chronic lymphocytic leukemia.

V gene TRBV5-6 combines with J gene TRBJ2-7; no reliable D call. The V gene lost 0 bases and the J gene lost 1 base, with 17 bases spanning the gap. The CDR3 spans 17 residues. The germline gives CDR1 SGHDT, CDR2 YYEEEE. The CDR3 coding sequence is TGTGCCAGCAGCTTGGGCCAACTGCGGCGCAGTTCCTACGAGCAGTACTTC. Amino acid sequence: CASSLGQLRRSSYEQYF.

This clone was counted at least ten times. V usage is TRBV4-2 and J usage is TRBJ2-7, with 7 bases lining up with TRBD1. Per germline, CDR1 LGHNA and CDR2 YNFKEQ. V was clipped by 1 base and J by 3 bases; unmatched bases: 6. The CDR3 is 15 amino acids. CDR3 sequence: CASSQGTGILYEQYF. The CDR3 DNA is TGTGCCAGCAGCCAAGGGACAGGAATACTCTACGAGCAGTACTTC.

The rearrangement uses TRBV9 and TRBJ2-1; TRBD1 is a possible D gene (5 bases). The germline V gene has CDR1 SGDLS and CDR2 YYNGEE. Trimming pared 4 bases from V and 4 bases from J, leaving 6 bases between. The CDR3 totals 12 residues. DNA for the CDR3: TGTGCCAGCAGCAAGGGGTACAATGAGCAGTTCTTC. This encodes CASSKGYNEQFF.

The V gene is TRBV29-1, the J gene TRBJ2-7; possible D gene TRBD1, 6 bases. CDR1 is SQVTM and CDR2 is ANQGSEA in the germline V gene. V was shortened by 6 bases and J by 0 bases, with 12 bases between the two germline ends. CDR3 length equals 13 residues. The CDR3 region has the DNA TGCAGCGTGTTAGGGGGACCCTCCTACGAGCAGTACTTC. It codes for CSVLGGPSYEQYF.

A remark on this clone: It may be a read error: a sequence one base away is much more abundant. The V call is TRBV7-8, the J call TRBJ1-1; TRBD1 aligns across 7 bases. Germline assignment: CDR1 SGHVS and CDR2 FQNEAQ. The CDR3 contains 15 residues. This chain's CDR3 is CAGSPGQVGATEAFF. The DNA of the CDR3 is TGTGCCGGCAGCCCTGGACAGGTTGGGGCCACTGAAGCTTTCTTT.

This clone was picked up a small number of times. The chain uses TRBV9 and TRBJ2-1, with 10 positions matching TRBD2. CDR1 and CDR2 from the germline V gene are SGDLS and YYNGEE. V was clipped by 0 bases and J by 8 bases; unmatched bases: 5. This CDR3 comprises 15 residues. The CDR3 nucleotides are TGTGCCAGCAGCGTAGGGCTAGCGGGAGAACATGAGCAGTTCTTC. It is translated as CASSVGLAGEHEQFF.

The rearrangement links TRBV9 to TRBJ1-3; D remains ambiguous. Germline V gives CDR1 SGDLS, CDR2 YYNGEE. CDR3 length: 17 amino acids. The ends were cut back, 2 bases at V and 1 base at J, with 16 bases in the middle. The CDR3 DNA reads TGTGCCAGCAGCGTGCCTAACAAGGGAGGGTCTGGAAACACCATATATTTT. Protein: CASSVPNKGGSGNTIYF.

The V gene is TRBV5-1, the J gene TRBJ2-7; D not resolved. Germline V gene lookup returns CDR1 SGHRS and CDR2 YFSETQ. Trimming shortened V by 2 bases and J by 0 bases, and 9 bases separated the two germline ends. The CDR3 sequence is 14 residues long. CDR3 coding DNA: TGCGCCAGCAGCTTCGGGTCTGACTCCTACGAGCAGTACTTC. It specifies CASSFGSDSYEQYF.

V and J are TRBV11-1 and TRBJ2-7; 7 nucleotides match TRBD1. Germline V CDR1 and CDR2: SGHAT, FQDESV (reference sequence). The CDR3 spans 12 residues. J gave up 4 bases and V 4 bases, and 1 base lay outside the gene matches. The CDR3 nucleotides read TGTGCCAGCAGCTCGACAGGGTACGAGCAGTACTTC. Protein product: CASSSTGYEQYF.

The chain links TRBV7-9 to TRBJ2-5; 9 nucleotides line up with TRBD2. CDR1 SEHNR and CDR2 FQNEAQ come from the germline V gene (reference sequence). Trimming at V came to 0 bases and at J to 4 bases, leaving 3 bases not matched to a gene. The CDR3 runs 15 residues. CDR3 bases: TGTGCCAGCAGCTTAGCTTCGACTAGCGGAGAGACCCAGTACTTC. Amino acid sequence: CASSLASTSGETQYF.